The 18 T cell receptor beta chains listed next were all sequenced from one sample in a study of memory CD4+ T cells and cytomegalovirus serostatus. The method was immunoSEQ multiplex PCR; TCRdb's version includes in-frame clones alone and lacks a portion of them. The table records 61,000 or so clones, roughly 75% of them present only once. Single viable CD3+CD4+CD8-CD45RO+ cells were sorted as the memory CD4+ T cells. Sequencing input: memory CD4+ T cells from blood. Receptors were obtained from an adult in good health and CMV-seronegative. Some clones in this sample may be carry-over from other donors' samples.

The rearrangement links TRBV30 to TRBJ2-7; TRBD2 matches at 7 bases. The germline V gene has CDR1 GTSNPN and CDR2 SVGIG (reference sequence). The CDR3 runs to 15 residues. Trimming cost V 1 base and J 0 bases; bases outside gene matches: 6. In DNA form, the CDR3 reads TGTGCCTGGAGTGCAGGACTAGATGACTCCTACGAGCAGTACTTC. It is translated as CAWSAGLDDSYEQYF. Full variable domain (missing parts from reference TRBV30 and TRBJ2-7): SQTIHQWPATLVQPVGSPLSLECTVEGTSNPNLYWYRQAAGRGLQLLFYSVGIGQISSEVPQNLSASRPQDRQFILSSKKLLLSDSGFYLCAWSAGLDDSYEQYFGPGTRLTVT.

Concerning this clone itself: A junction end diverges from the germline sequence, so it may reflect a read error. The J gene is TRBJ2-7, the V gene TRBV5-1; TRBD1 matches 11 bases. Germline V gene data show CDR1 as SGHRS and CDR2 as YFSETQ. The CDR3 contains 15 residues. The DNA for the CDR3 is TGCGCCAGCAGCTTGGGTCCTCCGGGACAGGGGGGTCCGGACTTC. It is translated as CASSLGPPGQGGPDF.

The chain has TRBV7-8 and TRBJ2-1; 9 nucleotides match TRBD2. J gave up 4 bases and V 2 bases, and 3 bases lay outside the gene matches. This CDR3 is 15 amino acids long. CDR1 and CDR2 (germline): SGHVS, FQNEAQ. The CDR3 DNA is TGTGCCAGCAGCTTATTTAGCGGGGGTTACAATGAGCAGTTCTTC. It specifies CASSLFSGGYNEQFF. Full variable domain (rest looked up from reference TRBV7-8 and TRBJ2-1): GAGVSQSPRYKVAKRGQDVALRCDPISGHVSLFWYQQALGQGPEFLTYFQNEAQLDKSGLPSDRFFAERPEGSVSTLKIQRTQQEDSAVYLCASSLFSGGYNEQFFGPGTRLTVL.

V gene TRBV7-9 combines with J gene TRBJ2-7, with D tentatively TRBD1 (6 bases). V was pared by 5 bases and J by 3 bases, with 17 bases between. The CDR3 covers 15 residues. Germline V gives CDR1 SEHNR, CDR2 FQNEAQ (reference sequence). This chain's CDR3 is CASSPRTANLYEQYF. CDR3 nucleotide sequence: TGTGCCAGCAGCCCCAGGACAGCAAACCTCTACGAGCAGTACTTC.

V usage is TRBV27 and J usage is TRBJ1-2, with 7 bases that match TRBD1. In germline, CDR1 is MNHEY, CDR2 SMNVEV (reference sequence). This CDR3 spans 12 amino acids. With 4 bases clipped from V and 7 bases from J, the junction kept 3 bases outside the gene matches. Here the CDR3 reads CASSSRTGGYTF. The CDR3 DNA sequence: TGTGCCAGCAGTTCTAGGACAGGTGGCTACACCTTC.

The V gene is TRBV7-2, the J gene TRBJ2-7; the D call may be TRBD1 or TRBD2 (7 bases each). V lost 3 bases and J 4 bases, leaving 13 bases between the germline ends. The CDR3 is 14 amino acids. Germline V CDR1 and CDR2: SGHTA, FQGNSA. DNA of the CDR3: TGTGCCAGCAGCTTTCGACAGGGAGGGTACGAGCAGTACTTC. Its translation: CASSFRQGGYEQYF.

This clone was observed a single time. This chain links TRBV4-1 with TRBJ2-3; 8 positions agree with TRBD1. The CDR3 totals 18 residues. Trimming cost V 0 bases and J 5 bases; bases outside gene matches: 13. The germline V gene encodes CDR1 MGHRA and CDR2 YSYEKL. The CDR3 protein is CASSQDTPDRGVEDTQYF. As DNA, the CDR3 is TGCGCCAGCAGCCAAGATACCCCCGACAGGGGAGTGGAAGATACGCAGTATTTT.

The rearrangement links TRBV7-2 to TRBJ2-7; 11 bases line up with TRBD1. CDR3 length: 14 amino acids. The V and J ends lost 5 bases and 5 bases, in that order; junction bases with no gene match: 5. CDR1 and CDR2 (germline): SGHTA, FQGNSA. CDR3 loop: CASSPGQGGNEQYF. DNA for the CDR3: TGTGCCAGCAGCCCGGGACAGGGGGGGAACGAGCAGTACTTC.

The chain has TRBV5-4 and TRBJ2-7, with D tentatively TRBD1 (5 bases). The CDR3 has 14 residues. V was clipped by 2 bases and J by 3 bases, with 12 bases between them. Germline V CDR1 and CDR2: SGHNT, YYREEE (reference sequence). The CDR3: CASSLRGRLYEQYF. The CDR3 nucleotides read TGTGCCAGCAGCTTAAGGGGTCGACTCTACGAGCAGTACTTC.

This clone came up once. This rearrangement joins TRBV18 to TRBJ1-5; 9 positions agree with TRBD1. CDR1 and CDR2 (germline): KGHSH, LQKENI. The CDR3 has 14 residues. V shed 6 bases and J 10 bases; nucleotides not matched to a gene: 10. The CDR3 region is CASSPGTGKSPQHF. The CDR3 DNA is TGTGCCAGCTCCCCTGGGACAGGGAAAAGTCCCCAGCATTTT.

In its sample, this clone was seen a few times. The rearrangement links TRBV14 to TRBJ2-7, with a tentative D call TRBD2 (5 bases). Trimming removed 2 bases at V and 0 bases at J, with 14 bases between. The length of the CDR3 is 16 residues. Germline loops: CDR1 SGHDN, CDR2 FVKESK. The CDR3 DNA reads TGTGCCAGCAGCCAAAACGGGCGGAGGAGCTCCTACGAGCAGTACTTC. As protein: CASSQNGRRSSYEQYF.

This clone showed up just a few times. This chain joins TRBV11-2 and TRBJ2-1, with 14 nucleotides matching TRBD2. Looked up from germline, CDR1 is SGHAT and CDR2 is FQNNGV. This CDR3 region has 14 residues. The junction had 3 bases not matched to a gene; V was cut back by 5 bases and J by 9 bases. The CDR3 loop is CASSRLAGGREQFF. The CDR3 bases are TGTGCCAGCAGCCGACTAGCGGGGGGGCGTGAGCAGTTCTTC.

This clone has a single count. The rearrangement joins TRBV5-3 to TRBJ2-7; the D is unclear. TRBV5-3 is an ORF for which the function is uncertain. The CDR3 totals 11 residues. V gave up 1 base and J gave up 4 bases, with 3 bases separating them. CDR3 loop: CARSLSYEQYF. As DNA, the CDR3 is TGTGCCAGAAGCTTGTCTTACGAGCAGTACTTC.

This clone was seen a handful of times. The V and J genes are TRBV5-6 and TRBJ2-7; a weak D match, TRBD2 (5 bases). The V end was cut by 4 bases, the J end by 4 bases, with 12 bases between. The germline CDR1 and CDR2 sequences are SGHDT and YYEEEE. This CDR3 is built from 13 residues. Written as DNA, the CDR3 is TGTGCCAGCAGCCGGGGAAGAATATACGAGCAGTACTTC. It specifies CASSRGRIYEQYF.

The chain combines TRBV7-2 with TRBJ2-5; 7 bases align to TRBD2. Per germline, CDR1 SGHTA and CDR2 FQGNSA. J gave up 5 bases and V 1 base, and 10 bases lay outside the gene matches. The CDR3 is 16 residues long. CDR3 nucleotide sequence: TGTGCCAGCAGCTTAGACTTCGGACTAGTGGGGGAGACCCAGTACTTC. Protein: CASSLDFGLVGETQYF.

A note on this clone: Other DNA sequences within the sample encode an identical CDR3. The CDR3 DNA reads TGCGCCAGCAGCCAAGATGGACTAGCGGGGGGATACACAGATACGCAGTATTTT. Translated, it gives CASSQDGLAGGYTDTQYF. The chain links TRBV4-1 to TRBJ2-3; TRBD2 matches 14 bases. CDR3 length equals 18 residues. The J segment lost 2 bases and the V segment lost 0 bases, leaving 4 bases of the junction unmatched. CDR1 is MGHRA, CDR2 YSYEKL, per germline.

This clone was detected a few times. Different DNA sequences within this sample yield the same CDR3. The rearrangement joins TRBV5-4 to TRBJ1-1, with a possible D match to TRBD1 (6 bases). CDR3 size: 14 residues. CDR1 is SGHNT and CDR2 is YYREEE in the germline V gene (reference sequence). Trimming removed 0 bases from V and 1 base from J, with 7 bases in between. The CDR3 sequence: CASSLGQANTEAFF. The DNA for the CDR3 is TGTGCCAGCAGCTTGGGACAGGCGAACACTGAAGCTTTCTTT.

The V call is TRBV4-2, the J call TRBJ1-1; 10 bases agree with TRBD1. CDR3 length: 15 amino acids. V lost 5 bases, J lost 3 bases, and 6 bases stayed unmatched. Germline CDR1 is LGHNA and CDR2 is YNFKEQ. The CDR3 reads CASSSGQGEDTEAFF. In DNA, the CDR3 is TGTGCCAGCAGCTCCGGACAGGGGGAGGACACTGAAGCTTTCTTT.